This T cell receptor beta chain came from a study of blood T cell repertoires in COVID-19. Clones were sequenced by immunoSEQ multiplex PCR, and TCRdb holds only the in-frame ones, with some missing. The sample yields roughly 230,000 clones, approximately 82% seen once. The V gene's germline CDR1 is LNHDA and CDR2 SQIVND (reference sequence). The CDR3 length is 16 residues. Deletions cut 2 bases from V and 5 bases from J, with 18 bases between. Specimen: peripheral blood. The chain is built from TRBV19 and TRBJ2-5, with a tentative D call TRBD1 (5 bases). The TCR sequence derives from a woman over 75 with acute or convalescent COVID-19. The CDR3 is CASSIQGNLGRETQYF. CDR3 bases: TGTGCCAGTAGTATACAGGGCAACCTAGGTCGGGAGACCCAGTACTTC.